A selection of T cell receptor beta chains follows, all from one sample in a study of CD4 and CD8 cells across lung adenocarcinoma regions. TCRdb recomputed calls from the PCR reads with MiXCR, one row per CDR3 protein. The sample carries about 6,700 distinct CDR3 sequences, roughly half recorded once. Sample: CD8+ T cells from the center of a lung tumor. The receptors derive from a female donor with lung adenocarcinoma. The CD4 and CD8 labels of this study may be unreliable. Each CDR3 is given with its conserved first and last residue. A D gene is named only where the DNA matches it firmly. Expanded clones get a size class; other rows say once, few or many, or leave the size out.

size,D,V,J,CDR3,DNA
large,NA,TRBV6-1,TRBJ2-5,CASSAQISGETQYF,TGTGCCAGCAGTGCCCAAATAAGTGGGGAGACCCAGTACTTC
once,NA,TRBV7-2,TRBJ2-1,CASGLESGGTNTQFF,TGTGCCAGCGGCCTAGAGTCGGGGGGCACCAATACGCAGTTCTTT
NA,NA,TRBV6-5,TRBJ1-4,CASSYYGNEKLFF,TGTGCCAGCAGTTATTACGGGAATGAAAAACTGTTTTTT
once,NA,TRBV12-3/TRBV12-4,TRBJ2-3,CASSLGGAKDTQYF,TGTGCCAGCAGTTTGGGGGGTGCCAAAGACACGCAGTATTTT
NA,NA,TRBV12-3/TRBV12-4,TRBJ1-2,CASSLAGYGYTF,TGTGCCAGCAGTTTGGCCGGCTATGGCTACACCTTC
medium-sized,TRBD2,TRBV6-5,TRBJ2-3,CASSYGVGREGADTQYF,TGTGCCAGCAGTTACGGGGTCGGCCGGGAGGGGGCAGATACGCAGTATTTT
NA,TRBD1,TRBV7-6,TRBJ2-2,CASSLATGGQGGALFF,TGTGCCAGCAGCTTAGCGACAGGGGGCCAGGGCGGTGCGCTGTTTTTT
NA,TRBD1,TRBV7-3,TRBJ2-3,CASSPGQGHTDTQYF,TGTGCCAGCAGCCCGGGACAGGGCCACACAGATACGCAGTATTTT
NA,NA,TRBV11-2,TRBJ2-3,CASSLEGGGADTQYF,TGTGCCAGCAGCCTGGAAGGGGGCGGGGCGGATACGCAGTACTTT
medium-sized,TRBD1,TRBV6-5,TRBJ1-3,CASSLIPGQASGNTIYF,TGTGCCAGCAGCTTAATACCAGGACAGGCCTCTGGAAACACCATATATTTT
few,NA,TRBV7-9,TRBJ2-3,CASSPTNSFTQYF,TGTGCCAGCAGCCCCACGAATTCTTTTACGCAGTATTTT
NA,TRBD2,TRBV11-2,TRBJ2-4,CASSSGRGAKDIQYF,TGTGCCAGCAGCTCGGGGCGGGGGGCCAAAGATATTCAGTACTTC
medium-sized,NA,TRBV6-5,TRBJ1-5,CASSYGGVNQPQHF,TGTGCCAGCAGTTACGGAGGGGTCAATCAGCCCCAGCATTTT
NA,NA,TRBV6-5,TRBJ2-3,CASRFSPRPGTDTQYF,TGTGCCAGCCGCTTCTCGCCCCGGCCAGGCACAGACACGCAGTATTTC
NA,NA,TRBV27,TRBJ2-3,CASGLGAASTGKQYF,TGTGCCAGCGGCCTCGGGGCTGCGAGCACCGGGAAGCAGTATTTT
NA,NA,TRBV12-3/TRBV12-4,TRBJ2-3,CAGSGGRAGDTQYF,TGTGCGGGCAGTGGGGGGCGTGCTGGAGATACGCAGTATTTT
large,NA,TRBV6-1,TRBJ2-7,CASSPLGEVSYEQYF,TGTGCCAGCAGTCCCCTGGGGGAGGTATCCTACGAGCAGTACTTC
NA,NA,TRBV12-1,TRBJ2-3,CAGSFGGDGETQYF,TGTGCCGGCAGCTTTGGGGGGGACGGAGAGACGCAGTATTTC
many,TRBD2,TRBV27,TRBJ2-5,CASTGGGDWETQYF,TGTGCCAGCACCGGTGGGGGGGATTGGGAGACCCAGTACTTC
NA,NA,TRBV6-1,TRBJ2-2,CASSDQVRGILASTGELFF,TGTGCCAGCAGTGATCAGGTCAGGGGCATTCTTGCGTCCACCGGGGAGCTGTTTTTC
few,NA,TRBV4-2,TRBJ2-1,CASSQDGNPDEQFF,TGTGCCAGCAGCCAAGATGGAAACCCCGATGAGCAGTTCTTC
NA,NA,TRBV11-2,TRBJ2-4,CASGLGLGPKNTQYF,TGTGCCAGCGGCTTGGGGCTGGGACCCAAAAACACTCAGTATTTC
NA,NA,TRBV12-3/TRBV12-4,TRBJ2-1,CGSSGLAPKDMQFF,TGTGGCAGCTCGGGGCTGGCACCCAAAGATATGCAGTTTTTC
NA,NA,TRBV6-1,TRBJ2-4,CASSGLGAKDTQYF,TGTGCCAGCAGTGGGTTGGGGGCCAAAGACACGCAGTATTTC
few,NA,TRBV6-1,TRBJ2-2,CASSEWGRPTGELFF,TGTGCCAGCAGTGAATGGGGCAGACCCACCGGGGAGCTGTTTTTT
few,NA,TRBV5-1,TRBJ2-5,CASSLSPPGYNEQYF,TGCGCCAGCAGCTTGTCCCCCCCAGGGTACAATGAGCAGTACTTC
NA,TRBD2,TRBV6-4,TRBJ2-4,CASSDSGGSAKNMQYF,TGTGCCAGCAGCGACTCGGGGGGGTCAGCCAAAAACATGCAGTATTTC
NA,NA,TRBV6-5,TRBJ2-3,CASSYSSHGMSVRAVHTDAQYF,TGTGCCAGCAGTTACTCGAGTCATGGGATGAGCGTGAGGGCCGTTCACACCGATGCGCAGTATTTT
NA,NA,TRBV6-1,TRBJ2-4,CASSGSGGPGPETQYF,TGTGCCAGCAGTGGCTCTGGGGGGCCTGGCCCAGAGACGCAGTACTTC
NA,NA,TRBV10-2,TRBJ2-5,CASSGGTVPDTQYF,TGTGCGAGCAGTGGGGGCACTGTCCCAGATACGCAGTACTTC
NA,TRBD2,TRBV24-1,TRBJ2-3,CATSEGPGLAGAADTQYF,TGTGCCACCAGTGAGGGCCCAGGACTAGCGGGGGCTGCAGATACGCAGTATTTT
many,TRBD2,TRBV7-2,TRBJ2-5,CASSRDYQETQYF,TGTGCCAGCAGCCGGGACTATCAAGAGACCCAGTACTTC
NA,TRBD1,TRBV3-1,TRBJ2-3,CASSQVRDRGATDTQYF,TGTGCCAGCAGCCAAGTTCGGGACAGGGGTGCCACAGACACGCAGTATTTT
many,NA,TRBV6-4,TRBJ2-6,CASSEGRDHGANVLTF,TGTGCCAGCAGTGAAGGCAGGGATCATGGGGCCAACGTCCTGACTTTC
few,TRBD2,TRBV4-3,TRBJ2-1,CASSQEGLGNNEQFF,TGCGCCAGCAGCCAAGAGGGACTAGGCAACAATGAGCAGTTCTTC
NA,NA,TRBV12-3/TRBV12-4,TRBJ2-5,CAGRGGRDQDTQYF,TGTGCGGGCCGCGGGGGCCGTGACCAAGATACCCAGTACTTC
medium-sized,NA,TRBV10-2,TRBJ2-1,CASSEFNNEQFF,TGCGCCAGCAGTGAGTTTAACAATGAGCAGTTCTTC
NA,NA,TRBV6-1,TRBJ2-3,CASIGTENTDAQFF,TGTGCCAGTATCGGGACTGAGAACACCGATGCGCAGTTTTTT